The rows below give T cell receptor beta chains drawn from one sample of a study of CD8+ T cells in alopecia areata. Repertoires were generated with immunoSEQ multiplex PCR, while TCRdb's copy carries only in-frame clones and drops some. Of 70,000 to 95,000 clones listed, roughly 51% are singletons. Material for sequencing was NKG2D-high CD8+ T cells sorted from blood. The receptor source for this set is a human donor with alopecia areata. The CDR3 runs from the conserved cysteine through the conserved F or W. D genes are given only for firm matches. Expanded clones are given a class, and other clones once, few, many or no size at all.

clone size,D gene,CDR3 length,V gene,J gene,CDR3 protein,CDR3 DNA
NA,TRBD1,14,TRBV14,TRBJ1-1,CASSLRQGNTEAFF,TGTGCCAGCAGCCTCAGACAGGGGAACACTGAAGCTTTCTTT
NA,NA,11,TRBV6-5,TRBJ2-3,CASRYTDTQYF,TGTGCCAGCCGATATACAGATACGCAGTATTTT
NA,NA,15,TRBV9,TRBJ2-3,CASSVFGGGTDTQYF,TGTGCCAGCAGCGTATTTGGAGGGGGCACAGATACGCAGTATTTT
NA,NA,15,TRBV30,TRBJ1-5,CAWSVGGYSNQPQHF,TGTGCCTGGAGTGTTGGGGGCTATAGCAATCAGCCCCAGCATTTT
NA,TRBD2,14,TRBV7-9,TRBJ2-1,CASSLIAGYNEQFF,TGTGCCAGCAGCCTAATAGCGGGATACAATGAGCAGTTCTTC
once,NA,11,TRBV6-6,TRBJ2-7,CASSYSDEQYF,TGTGCCAGCAGTTACTCGGACGAGCAGTACTTC
NA,NA,11,TRBV11-2,TRBJ2-5,CASSSGESQYF,TGTGCCAGCAGCTCGGGGGAGTCCCAGTACTTC
NA,NA,12,TRBV5-4,TRBJ2-1,CASSFGINEQFF,TGTGCCAGCAGCTTCGGGATAAATGAGCAGTTCTTC
NA,NA,12,TRBV25-1,TRBJ1-2,CASSESRGGYTF,TGTGCCAGCAGTGAATCCAGGGGAGGCTACACCTTC
NA,NA,14,TRBV7-9,TRBJ1-1,CASSLVSGNTEAFF,TGTGCCAGCAGCTTAGTCTCCGGGAACACTGAAGCTTTCTTT
NA,TRBD1,14,TRBV29-1,TRBJ1-2,CSVEPDRGGYGYTF,TGCAGCGTTGAACCGGACAGGGGGGGCTATGGCTACACCTTC
NA,NA,13,TRBV30,TRBJ2-1,CAWSGDRDNEQFF,TGTGCCTGGAGTGGGGACCGCGACAATGAGCAGTTCTTC
NA,NA,12,TRBV28,TRBJ1-6,CASSQGGSPLHF,TGTGCCAGCAGTCAGGGTGGCTCACCCCTCCACTTT
NA,NA,14,TRBV4-2,TRBJ1-2,CASSHPDGNYGYTF,TGTGCCAGCAGCCACCCGGACGGGAACTATGGCTACACCTTC
few,NA,13,TRBV29-1,TRBJ2-7,CSVVTESSYEQYF,TGCAGCGTTGTAACCGAAAGCTCCTACGAGCAGTACTTC
few,NA,16,TRBV28,TRBJ2-6,CASSLLSSSGANVLTF,TGTGCCAGCAGTCTTCTTTCTAGTTCTGGGGCCAACGTCCTGACTTTC
NA,NA,11,TRBV30,TRBJ2-5,CAWSVRETQYF,TGTGCCTGGAGTGTACGAGAGACCCAGTACTTC
NA,NA,11,TRBV29-1,TRBJ2-7,CSVSYSSEQYF,TGCAGCGTTAGCTATAGTTCCGAGCAGTACTTC
NA,NA,15,TRBV29-1,TRBJ2-7,CSVEGGAGGAYEQYF,TGCAGCGTTGAAGGCGGGGCCGGTGGGGCCTACGAGCAGTACTTC
few,NA,12,TRBV7-9,TRBJ2-1,CASSWTSDEQFF,TGTGCCAGCAGTTGGACCTCGGATGAGCAGTTCTTC
NA,NA,14,TRBV27,TRBJ2-5,CASTGGPGGKTQYF,TGTGCCAGCACCGGAGGCCCGGGGGGCAAGACCCAGTACTTC
NA,TRBD2,14,TRBV30,TRBJ2-3,CAWAPGTSWDTQYF,TGTGCCTGGGCTCCGGGGACTAGCTGGGATACGCAGTATTTT
few,NA,11,TRBV14,TRBJ2-7,CASSHLDQQYF,TGTGCCAGCAGCCATTTGGACCAGCAGTACTTC
NA,NA,14,TRBV4-1,TRBJ1-1,CATKPRVVNTEAFF,TGCGCCACCAAGCCCAGGGTGGTGAACACTGAAGCTTTCTTT